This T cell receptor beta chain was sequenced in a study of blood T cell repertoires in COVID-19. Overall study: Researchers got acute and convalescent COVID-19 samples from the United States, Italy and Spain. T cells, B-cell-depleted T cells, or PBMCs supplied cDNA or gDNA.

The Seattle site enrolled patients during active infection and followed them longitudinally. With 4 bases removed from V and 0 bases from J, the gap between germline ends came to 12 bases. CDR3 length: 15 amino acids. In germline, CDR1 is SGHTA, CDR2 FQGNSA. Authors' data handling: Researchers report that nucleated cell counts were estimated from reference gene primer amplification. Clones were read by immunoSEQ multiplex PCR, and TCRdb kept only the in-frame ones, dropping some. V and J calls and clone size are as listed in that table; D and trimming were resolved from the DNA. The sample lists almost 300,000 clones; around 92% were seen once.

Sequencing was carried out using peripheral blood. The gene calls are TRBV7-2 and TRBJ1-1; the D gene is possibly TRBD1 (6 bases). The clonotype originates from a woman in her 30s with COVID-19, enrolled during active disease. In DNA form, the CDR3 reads TGTGCCAGCAGCTCTACAGGGCCGATGAACACTGAAGCTTTCTTT. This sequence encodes CASSSTGPMNTEAFF.